This T cell receptor beta chain was identified during a study of shared clonotypes between healthy human individuals. V lost 3 bases, J lost 4 bases, and 13 bases lay in between. Germline CDR1 and CDR2: LNHDA and SQIVND (reference sequence). The CDR3 spans 15 residues. The input for sorted-subset replicate PCRs was around 0.2 ug DNA, 25,000 to 30,000 T cell genomes. As handled by the study authors: Sequence data from immunoSEQ were junction-only and lacked quality scores; consequently, filtering differed. Repertoires were generated with immunoSEQ multiplex PCR, while TCRdb's copy carries only in-frame clones and drops some. The V and J calls and the clone size are those of that table, but D and trimming were determined from the DNA. The sample contains about 2 million clones, 85% to 95% of which appear only once. Whole-study findings and limits: The genetic and exposure-history diversity represented was limited by few donors.

On this clone itself: Its specificity is unknown.

Only CD45RO-negative cells positively selected for CCR7 counted as naive CD8 cells, so terminally differentiated effector memory CD45RA+ cells were excluded. The clonotype was recovered from a young man in good health. The rearrangement uses TRBV19 and TRBJ1-5, with a tentative D call TRBD1 (5 bases). Sequencing was done on a sample of naive CD8+ T cells sorted from blood. CDR3 bases: TGTGCCAGTAGTATGGAGGGGAATTGGAATCAGCCCCAGCATTTT. Its translation: CASSMEGNWNQPQHF. Supplemented by reference TRBV19 and TRBJ1-5, the full variable domain reads DGGITQSPKYLFRKEGQNVTLSCEQNLNHDAMYWYRQDPGQGLRLIYYSQIVNDFQKGDIAEGYSVSREKKESFPLTVTSAQKNPTAFYLCASSMEGNWNQPQHFGDGTRLSIL.